The 24 T cell receptor beta chains in this list originate from one sample, sequenced in a study of lymphopenia after photon versus proton radiotherapy. TCRdb keeps only in-frame clones here, not all; method: immunoSEQ multiplex PCR. This sample has around 30,000 clones; roughly nine tenths occur once, and the top ten carry around 6.7%. The material was peripheral blood, obtained from a patient treated with proton-based radiotherapy. The receptors were gathered from a woman between 65 and 79 years old with pancreatic cancer. Some clones in this sample may be carry-over from other donors' samples.

This chain joins TRBV4-1 and TRBJ1-2; 9 bases match TRBD1. This CDR3 spans 15 amino acids. The germline V gene encodes CDR1 MGHRA and CDR2 YSYEKL. Trimming took 2 bases from V and 3 from J; bases not matched to a gene: 4. The CDR3 region has the DNA TGCGCCAGCAGCCAACCGGGACAGGGAGACTATGGCTACACCTTC. Protein: CASSQPGQGDYGYTF.

The chain has TRBV7-9 and TRBJ1-1, with TRBD1 matching over 8 bases. V shed 1 base and J 10 bases; nucleotides not matched to a gene: 8. CDR1 SEHNR and CDR2 FQNEAQ come from the germline V gene (reference sequence). The CDR3 contains 14 residues. Written as DNA, the CDR3 is TGTGCCAGCAGCTTAGGGCAGGGGGCGGACAGAGCTTTCTTT. Protein product: CASSLGQGADRAFF.

The chain is built from TRBV5-5 and TRBJ1-1; perhaps TRBD1 as D (5 bases). Trimming stripped 2 bases from V and 5 bases from J, with 16 bases between. Germline CDR1 is SGHKS and CDR2 is YYEKEE (reference sequence). The CDR3 runs to 15 residues. The CDR3 DNA sequence: TGTGCCAGCAGCTTCCTTGCAGGGAGTGGGACTGAAGCTTTCTTT. This codes for CASSFLAGSGTEAFF.

The chain recombines TRBV25-1 with TRBJ1-2; D is unclear. The CDR3 is made up of 15 amino acids. V lost 6 bases to trimming and J lost 0 bases, with 14 bases between them. Germline CDR1 and CDR2: MGHDK and SYGVNS. Written as DNA, the CDR3 is TGTGCCAGCAGGCCGTCCTCCTTCCCTAACTATGGCTACACCTTC. Translated: CASRPSSFPNYGYTF.

The V and J genes are TRBV2 and TRBJ2-7, with 9 positions matching TRBD2. Germline V gene sequence: CDR1 SNHLY, CDR2 FYNNEI. The CDR3 has 14 amino acids. V dropped 4 bases and J dropped 5; count of bases not matched to a gene: 6. Written as DNA, the CDR3 is TGTGCCAGCAGTGTTGGGCTAGCGGGAAACGAGCAGTACTTC. Its translation is CASSVGLAGNEQYF.

The chain uses TRBV27 and TRBJ2-1; 10 positions agree with TRBD2. The CDR3 covers 19 residues. CDR1 and CDR2 from the germline V gene are MNHEY and SMNVEV (reference sequence). V shed 0 bases and J 0 bases; nucleotides not matched to a gene: 8. CDR3 in DNA: TGTGCCAGCAGTTTATCCGGACTAGCGGAGTCGAGCTCCTACAATGAGCAGTTCTTC. Protein product: CASSLSGLAESSSYNEQFF.

The chain uses TRBV5-1 and TRBJ1-4; D is unresolved. Germline values: CDR1 SGHRS, CDR2 YFSETQ. Between the trimmed V and J ends, which lost 1 base and 7 bases, there was a span of 14 bases. This CDR3 is built from 15 residues. The CDR3 is CASSLTGLEGEKLFF. CDR3 sequence (DNA): TGCGCCAGCAGCTTGACCGGACTCGAGGGTGAAAAACTGTTTTTT.

J is TRBJ1-1 and V is TRBV28; possibly TRBD1 for D (6 bases). The CDR3 length is 14 residues. V lost 3 bases, J lost 0 bases, and 8 bases lay in between. The germline CDR1 and CDR2 sequences are MDHEN and SYDVKM. As DNA, the CDR3 is TGTGCCAGCAGTTTCGGGGGCATGAACACTGAAGCTTTCTTT. Protein product: CASSFGGMNTEAFF.

V is TRBV18 and J is TRBJ1-1, with a tentative D call TRBD1 (5 bases). The germline gives CDR1 KGHSH, CDR2 LQKENI. Trimming shortened V by 5 bases and J by 6 bases, and 13 bases separated the two germline ends. CDR3 size: 13 residues. The CDR3 sequence: CASSSTGRAEAFF. The CDR3 nucleotides are TGTGCCAGCTCATCAACAGGTAGAGCTGAAGCTTTCTTT.

The V and J genes are TRBV5-1 and TRBJ1-4; no reliable D call. The CDR3 runs to 15 residues. Germline CDR1 is SGHRS and CDR2 is YFSETQ. Deletions cut 1 base from V and 8 bases from J, with 15 bases between. CDR3 DNA: TGCGCCAGCAGCTTGAGCGGGTATGATGGAGAAAAACTGTTTTTT. Amino acid sequence: CASSLSGYDGEKLFF.

The chain links TRBV5-5 to TRBJ2-1, with 10 positions matching TRBD2. V shed 2 bases and J 14 bases; nucleotides not matched to a gene: 7. The length of the CDR3 is 13 residues. Per germline, CDR1 SGHKS and CDR2 YYEKEE (reference sequence). CDR3 sequence: CASSFKREGDKFF. The CDR3 region has the DNA TGTGCCAGCAGCTTCAAGCGGGAGGGCGATAAGTTCTTC.

This chain links TRBV4-1 with TRBJ2-2, with TRBD2 identical over 9 bases. Trimming cost V 3 bases and J 7 bases; bases outside gene matches: 6. Per germline, CDR1 MGHRA and CDR2 YSYEKL. The CDR3 runs to 15 residues. The CDR3 sequence is CASSQSAGGIGELFF. DNA for the CDR3: TGCGCCAGCAGCCAGTCAGCGGGAGGTATCGGGGAGCTGTTTTTT.

The chain combines TRBV11-2 with TRBJ2-7; 7 bases align to TRBD1. Unmatched junction bases numbered 2, after V lost 3 bases and J lost 0 bases. The CDR3 runs to 14 residues. Looked up from germline, CDR1 is SGHAT and CDR2 is FQNNGV. This chain's CDR3 is CASSLGDSSYEQYF. Written as DNA, the CDR3 is TGTGCCAGCAGCTTGGGGGACAGCTCCTACGAGCAGTACTTC.

The chain recombines TRBV5-1 with TRBJ2-7, with D possibly being TRBD2 (5 bases). Germline V CDR1 and CDR2: SGHRS, YFSETQ. This CDR3 is built from 14 residues. Trimming removed 0 bases from V and 3 bases from J, with 10 bases in between. The CDR3 DNA reads as TGCGCCAGCAGCTTGGGTGCTGAGGGCTACGAGCAGTACTTC. This gives the protein CASSLGAEGYEQYF.

The chain uses TRBV6-5 and TRBJ2-3; D not resolved. Germline loops: CDR1 MNHEY, CDR2 SVGAGI. V lost 6 bases and J 3 bases, leaving 16 bases between the germline ends. This CDR3 has 15 residues. CDR3 DNA: TGTGCCAGCAGACCCCCTAGAGTTCAAACAGATACGCAGTATTTT. This translates into CASRPPRVQTDTQYF.

This clone was seen just once. This rearrangement joins TRBV2 to TRBJ1-4, with D hard to call. Germline V gene lookup returns CDR1 SNHLY and CDR2 FYNNEI. V gave up 8 bases and J gave up 4 bases, with 11 bases separating them. The CDR3 extends over 13 amino acids. DNA for the CDR3: TGTGCCAGCGTCGGGTTGAATAATGAAAAACTGTTTTTT. Protein product: CASVGLNNEKLFF.

The rearrangement joins TRBV2 to TRBJ1-5, with D tentatively TRBD1 (5 bases). In germline, CDR1 is SNHLY, CDR2 FYNNEI. The CDR3 spans 15 residues. Trimming took 7 bases from V and 0 from J, leaving 13 bases between them. For the CDR3, the DNA is TGTGCCAGCACCGAGTCAGGGAATAGCAATCAGCCCCAGCATTTT. Translation: CASTESGNSNQPQHF.

The chain employs TRBV7-9 and TRBJ2-1; 8 nucleotides match TRBD1. The CDR3 loop spans 13 amino acids. Losses at the gene ends were 5 bases for V and 10 bases for J; bases not matched to a gene: 7. CDR1 and CDR2 (germline): SEHNR, FQNEAQ (reference sequence). CDR3 residues: CASSLQGAGEQFF. The DNA for the CDR3 is TGTGCCAGCAGCCTCCAGGGGGCGGGGGAGCAGTTCTTC.

The chain joins TRBV28 to TRBJ2-5; D might be TRBD2 (6 bases). Germline V gene sequence: CDR1 MDHEN, CDR2 SYDVKM. CDR3 size: 13 residues. V was shortened by 3 bases and J by 3 bases, with 8 bases between the two germline ends. The CDR3, as DNA: TGTGCCAGCAGTTTGGGGGGAAAAGAGACCCAGTACTTC. It codes for CASSLGGKETQYF.

The chain couples TRBV11-2 to TRBJ2-5, with D perhaps matching TRBD1 (5 bases). Germline V gene lookup returns CDR1 SGHAT and CDR2 FQNNGV. Between the trimmed V and J ends, which lost 4 bases and 1 base, there was a span of 10 bases. CDR3 length: 14 residues. The CDR3: CASSSQGVQETQYF. The CDR3 coding sequence is TGTGCCAGCAGCTCTCAGGGTGTCCAAGAGACCCAGTACTTC.

V is TRBV7-9 and J is TRBJ1-1; no firm D call. The CDR3 consists of 14 residues. Trimming removed 3 bases from V and 0 bases from J, with 8 bases in between. Per germline, CDR1 SEHNR and CDR2 FQNEAQ (reference sequence). For the CDR3, the DNA is TGTGCCAGCAGCTTTGAGGGTATGAACACTGAAGCTTTCTTT. This encodes CASSFEGMNTEAFF.

The chain has TRBV7-9 and TRBJ2-5; unclear D gene. The germline V gene has CDR1 SEHNR and CDR2 FQNEAQ (reference sequence). The CDR3 extends over 12 amino acids. The V gene lost 2 bases and the J gene lost 4 bases, with 5 bases spanning the gap. The CDR3 here is CASSLSAETQYF. The CDR3 DNA reads as TGTGCCAGCAGCTTATCGGCAGAGACCCAGTACTTC.

The CDR3 nucleotides read TGTGCCAGTAGTAGAGAGAGGGACAGTTACACAGATACGCAGTATTTT. It encodes CASSRERDSYTDTQYF. The chain carries TRBV19 and TRBJ2-3; the match to TRBD1 covers 7 bases. From germline, CDR1 is LNHDA and CDR2 SQIVND (reference sequence). The CDR3 covers 16 residues. Trimming removed 4 bases from V and 2 bases from J; junction bases left unmatched: 9.

The rearrangement uses TRBV5-1 and TRBJ1-1; no clear D. V was clipped by 6 bases and J by 0 bases, with 6 bases between them. The germline CDR1 and CDR2 sequences are SGHRS and YFSETQ. This CDR3 has 12 amino acids. For the CDR3, the DNA is TGCGCCAGCAAAGACGTGAACACTGAAGCTTTCTTT. This gives the protein CASKDVNTEAFF.